The rows below give T cell receptor beta chains drawn from one sample of a study of OX40 agonist ivuxolimab in advanced cancers. Method: immunoSEQ multiplex PCR; TCRdb's copy keeps in-frame clones and lacks some. The sample has tens of thousands of clones, approximately 90% seen once. The sample here was CD4+ or CD8+ T cells sorted from blood, taken in a trial of the OX40 agonist ivuxolimab. Receptors were obtained from an adult with an advanced solid tumor such as melanoma, head and neck, liver or kidney cancer. The CDR3 runs from the conserved cysteine through the conserved F or W. Each record gives: CDR3 protein, clone size, V gene, CDR3 length, D gene. A D gene is named only where the DNA matches it firmly. Size is stated for part of the rows, as once, few or many counts, or as a class when the clone is expanded.

CDR3 protein: CASSLTGSDEQFF
clone size: NA
V gene: TRBV5-4
CDR3 length: 13
D gene: NA

CDR3 protein: CASRVGQDYGYTF
clone size: NA
V gene: TRBV6-1
CDR3 length: 13
D gene: TRBD1

CDR3 protein: CASSLSGRSYEQYF
clone size: NA
V gene: TRBV5-8
CDR3 length: 14
D gene: TRBD2

CDR3 protein: CASSLGRTGTSGGETQYF
clone size: NA
V gene: TRBV19
CDR3 length: 18
D gene: TRBD2

CDR3 protein: CASTRDSFGYTF
clone size: NA
V gene: TRBV19
CDR3 length: 12
D gene: TRBD1

CDR3 protein: CASSGSEDRGGVNTEAFF
clone size: NA
V gene: TRBV9
CDR3 length: 18
D gene: TRBD1

CDR3 protein: CASSVSQGSNQPQHF
clone size: NA
V gene: TRBV2
CDR3 length: 15
D gene: NA

CDR3 protein: CASSVGGQGEKLFF
clone size: NA
V gene: TRBV9
CDR3 length: 14
D gene: NA

CDR3 protein: CAIRDPVDEQFF
clone size: NA
V gene: TRBV10-3
CDR3 length: 12
D gene: NA

CDR3 protein: CASSHGRYEQYF
clone size: NA
V gene: TRBV7-8
CDR3 length: 12
D gene: NA

CDR3 protein: CATYAGTTLYEQYF
clone size: NA
V gene: TRBV6-1
CDR3 length: 14
D gene: NA

CDR3 protein: CASSPAGEVGAFF
clone size: NA
V gene: TRBV18
CDR3 length: 13
D gene: NA

CDR3 protein: CASSLLTYEQYF
clone size: few
V gene: TRBV7-8
CDR3 length: 12
D gene: NA

CDR3 protein: CASSIGGGGSNQPQHF
clone size: NA
V gene: TRBV19
CDR3 length: 16
D gene: NA

CDR3 protein: CASSYEWPPRQTQYF
clone size: NA
V gene: TRBV6-5
CDR3 length: 15
D gene: NA

CDR3 protein: CASSLETMNTEAFF
clone size: NA
V gene: TRBV11-2
CDR3 length: 14
D gene: NA

CDR3 protein: CASSPYPLGNAGEQYF
clone size: NA
V gene: TRBV5-1
CDR3 length: 16
D gene: NA

CDR3 protein: CASSSGTGIGEQYF
clone size: NA
V gene: TRBV7-2
CDR3 length: 14
D gene: TRBD1

CDR3 protein: CTSSLHSHTEAFF
clone size: NA
V gene: TRBV7-3
CDR3 length: 13
D gene: NA

CDR3 protein: CAWSVRGQREQYF
clone size: once
V gene: TRBV30
CDR3 length: 13
D gene: TRBD1

CDR3 protein: CASSQVKTSGALGELFF
clone size: NA
V gene: TRBV4-2
CDR3 length: 17
D gene: TRBD2

CDR3 protein: CASSVFGRGSSYNEQFF
clone size: NA
V gene: TRBV2
CDR3 length: 17
D gene: NA

CDR3 protein: CASSPGRSQAYGYTF
clone size: NA
V gene: TRBV18
CDR3 length: 15
D gene: NA

CDR3 protein: CASSQAGTSNEQFF
clone size: once
V gene: TRBV4-3
CDR3 length: 14
D gene: TRBD2

CDR3 protein: CASSNLAKNIQYF
clone size: NA
V gene: TRBV27
CDR3 length: 13
D gene: NA

CDR3 protein: CASSEGRSSNQPQHF
clone size: NA
V gene: TRBV6-1
CDR3 length: 15
D gene: NA

CDR3 protein: CASSPAHDGAYEQYF
clone size: NA
V gene: TRBV11-3
CDR3 length: 15
D gene: NA

CDR3 protein: CASSPDGGTDTQYF
clone size: NA
V gene: TRBV4-2
CDR3 length: 14
D gene: NA

CDR3 protein: CASSHRATGYTF
clone size: NA
V gene: TRBV6-5
CDR3 length: 12
D gene: NA

CDR3 protein: CASSLKAGMNTEAFF
clone size: NA
V gene: TRBV5-5
CDR3 length: 15
D gene: NA

CDR3 protein: CASSLGGHAETQYF
clone size: NA
V gene: TRBV5-4
CDR3 length: 14
D gene: NA

CDR3 protein: CASSIVGSDQPQHF
clone size: few
V gene: TRBV19
CDR3 length: 14
D gene: NA

CDR3 protein: CATSPENYGYTF
clone size: NA
V gene: TRBV15
CDR3 length: 12
D gene: NA

CDR3 protein: CASSASGNWQFF
clone size: NA
V gene: TRBV7-6
CDR3 length: 12
D gene: NA

CDR3 protein: CASSKGQEADTQYF
clone size: NA
V gene: TRBV6-4
CDR3 length: 14
D gene: NA

CDR3 protein: CASSLVGGANVLTF
clone size: NA
V gene: TRBV5-4
CDR3 length: 14
D gene: NA

CDR3 protein: CASSYSTGQGREKLFF
clone size: NA
V gene: TRBV6-6
CDR3 length: 16
D gene: TRBD1

CDR3 protein: CASSLEFSAGGAYEQYF
clone size: few
V gene: TRBV7-2
CDR3 length: 17
D gene: TRBD2

CDR3 protein: CASSPTWGSRTRYF
clone size: once
V gene: TRBV5-4
CDR3 length: 14
D gene: NA

CDR3 protein: CASSLRRGLGDTQYF
clone size: NA
V gene: TRBV5-6
CDR3 length: 15
D gene: NA

CDR3 protein: CASSQDRPTDTQYF
clone size: NA
V gene: TRBV4-1
CDR3 length: 14
D gene: NA